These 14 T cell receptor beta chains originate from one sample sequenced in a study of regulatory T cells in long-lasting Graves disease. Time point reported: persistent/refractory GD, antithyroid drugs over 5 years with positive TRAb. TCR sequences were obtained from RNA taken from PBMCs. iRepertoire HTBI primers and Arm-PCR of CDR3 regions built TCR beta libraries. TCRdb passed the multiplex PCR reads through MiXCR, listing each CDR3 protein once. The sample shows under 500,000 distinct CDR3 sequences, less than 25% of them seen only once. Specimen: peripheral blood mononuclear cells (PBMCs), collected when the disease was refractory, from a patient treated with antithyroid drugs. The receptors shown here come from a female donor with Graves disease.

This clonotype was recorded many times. CDR3 loop: CSVEAGGYEQYF. DNA for the CDR3: TGCAGCGTTGAAGCGGGTGGCTACGAGCAGTACTTC. The chain couples TRBV29-1 to TRBJ2-7; no firm D call. V was shortened by 1 base and J by 3 bases, with 7 bases between the two germline ends. This CDR3 region has 12 residues. The germline V gene encodes CDR1 SQVTM and CDR2 ANQGSEA.

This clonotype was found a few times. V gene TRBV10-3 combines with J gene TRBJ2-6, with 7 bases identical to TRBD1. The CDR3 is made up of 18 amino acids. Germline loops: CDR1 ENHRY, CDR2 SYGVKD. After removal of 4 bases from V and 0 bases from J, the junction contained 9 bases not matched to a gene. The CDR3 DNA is TGTGCCATCAGTGTCCAAGGACAGGCTTCCTCTGGGGCCAACGTCCTGACTTTC. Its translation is CAISVQGQASSGANVLTF.

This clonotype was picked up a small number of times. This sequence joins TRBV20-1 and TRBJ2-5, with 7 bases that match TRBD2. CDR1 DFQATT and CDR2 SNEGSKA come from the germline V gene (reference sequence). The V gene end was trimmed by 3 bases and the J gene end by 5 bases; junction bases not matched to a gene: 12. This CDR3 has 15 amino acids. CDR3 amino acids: CSARVGEGRGETQYF. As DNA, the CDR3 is TGCAGTGCTAGGGTGGGGGAGGGCCGAGGGGAGACCCAGTACTTC.

DNA for the CDR3: TGCGCCAGCAGCTTGCAGCCGAACACTGAAGCTTTCTTT. This translates into CASSLQPNTEAFF. The chain carries TRBV5-1 and TRBJ1-1; D call uncertain. The ends were cut back, 1 base at V and 1 base at J, with 5 bases in the middle. The CDR3 runs 13 residues. Germline lookup yields CDR1 SGHRS and CDR2 YFSETQ.

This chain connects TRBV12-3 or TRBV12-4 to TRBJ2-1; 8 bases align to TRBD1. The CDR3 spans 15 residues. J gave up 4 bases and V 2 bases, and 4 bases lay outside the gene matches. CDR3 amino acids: CASSLSQGAYNEQFF. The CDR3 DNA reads TGTGCCAGCAGTTTATCCCAGGGGGCGTACAATGAGCAGTTCTTC.

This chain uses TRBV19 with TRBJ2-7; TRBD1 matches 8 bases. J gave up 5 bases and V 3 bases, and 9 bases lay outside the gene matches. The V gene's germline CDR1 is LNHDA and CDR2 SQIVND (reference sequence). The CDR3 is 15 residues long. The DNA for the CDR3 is TGTGCCAGTAGTATGGGGACAGGAGTTCCTAACGAGCAGTACTTC. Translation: CASSMGTGVPNEQYF.

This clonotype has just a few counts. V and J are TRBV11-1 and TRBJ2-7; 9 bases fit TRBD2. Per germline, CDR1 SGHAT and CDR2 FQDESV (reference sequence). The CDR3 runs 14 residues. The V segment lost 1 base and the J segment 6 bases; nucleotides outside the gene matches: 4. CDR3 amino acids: CASSLVLAGSEQYF. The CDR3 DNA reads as TGTGCCAGCAGCTTAGTCCTAGCGGGAAGCGAGCAGTACTTC.

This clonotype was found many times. The CDR3 protein is CASSLVGPADGYTF. CDR3 DNA sequence: TGTGCCAGCAGCTTAGTGGGGCCAGCCGATGGCTACACCTTC. V usage is TRBV7-9 and J usage is TRBJ1-2; the D gene is possibly TRBD1 (5 bases). This CDR3 contains 14 residues. Germline values: CDR1 SEHNR, CDR2 FQNEAQ (reference sequence). Trimming took off 1 base at V and 6 bases at J, with 12 bases between the two ends.

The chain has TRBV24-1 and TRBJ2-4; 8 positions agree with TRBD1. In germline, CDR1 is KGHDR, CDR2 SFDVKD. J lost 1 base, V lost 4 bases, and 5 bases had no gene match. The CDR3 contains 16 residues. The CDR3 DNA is TGTGCCACCAGTGAAGGCCAGGGGGCCGCCAAAAACATTCAGTACTTC. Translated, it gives CATSEGQGAAKNIQYF.

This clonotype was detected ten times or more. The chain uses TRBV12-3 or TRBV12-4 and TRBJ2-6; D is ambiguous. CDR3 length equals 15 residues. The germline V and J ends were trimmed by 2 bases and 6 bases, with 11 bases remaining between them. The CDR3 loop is CASSLSPPMANVLTF. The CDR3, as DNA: TGTGCCAGCAGTTTAAGCCCGCCGATGGCCAACGTCCTGACTTTC.

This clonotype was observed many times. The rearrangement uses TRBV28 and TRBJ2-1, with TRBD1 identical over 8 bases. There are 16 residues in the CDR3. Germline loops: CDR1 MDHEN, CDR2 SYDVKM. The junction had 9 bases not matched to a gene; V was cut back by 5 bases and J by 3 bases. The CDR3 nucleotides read TGTGCCAGCAGTCTAACCGGGACAGGTTTCTACAATGAGCAGTTCTTC. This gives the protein CASSLTGTGFYNEQFF.

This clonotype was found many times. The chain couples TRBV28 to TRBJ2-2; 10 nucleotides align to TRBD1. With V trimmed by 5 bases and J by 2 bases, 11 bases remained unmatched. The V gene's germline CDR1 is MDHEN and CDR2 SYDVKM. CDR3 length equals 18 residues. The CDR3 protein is CASSLPGQGNANTGELFF. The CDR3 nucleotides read TGTGCCAGCAGTCTACCGGGACAGGGGAATGCCAACACCGGGGAGCTGTTTTTT.

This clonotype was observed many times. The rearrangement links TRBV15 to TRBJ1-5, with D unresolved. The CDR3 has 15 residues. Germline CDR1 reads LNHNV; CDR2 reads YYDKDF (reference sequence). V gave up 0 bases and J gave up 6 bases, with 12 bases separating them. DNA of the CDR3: TGTGCCACCAGCAGAGATAGGAGGGATGCTCAGCCCCAGCATTTT. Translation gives CATSRDRRDAQPQHF.

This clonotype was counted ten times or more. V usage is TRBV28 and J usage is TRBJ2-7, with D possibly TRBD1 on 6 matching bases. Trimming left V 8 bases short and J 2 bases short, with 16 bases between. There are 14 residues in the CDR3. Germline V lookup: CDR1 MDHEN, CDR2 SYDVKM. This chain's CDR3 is CASELGDTPYEQYF. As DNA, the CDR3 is TGTGCCAGCGAGCTTGGGGACACCCCCTACGAGCAGTACTTC.